This TCR beta chain is from a study of T-cell memory formation after mild COVID-19. This clonotype has only a few counts. Its antigen remains unknown. The TCR alpha and TCR beta cDNA libraries, bearing sample barcodes and UMIs, were generated by 5'RACE using constant-segment primers. TCRdb recomputed calls from the 5' RACE reads with MiXCR, one row per CDR3 protein. The sample contains about 560,000 distinct CDR3 sequences, less than 25% of which appear only once. The CDR3 is 19 residues long. CDR1 is GTSNPN, CDR2 SVGIG, per germline (reference sequence). Trimming took 0 bases from V and 3 from J; bases not matched to a gene: 14. Study-wide findings and caveats: The study found contracting CD4+ clones mainly in CM and EM and contracting CD8+ clones in EMRA. Pre-infection memory carried some responding clones, suggesting that cross-reactive memory joined.

J is TRBJ2-3 and V is TRBV30; 11 positions agree with TRBD2. Sample: PBMCs or a T cell subset sorted from them (not recorded which). The source is an adult woman who had mild COVID-19 (a few samples of this study predate the infection). Cell type and time point are not known. The CDR3 protein is CAWSVTPPLTSGDTDTQYF. In nucleotides, the CDR3 is TGTGCCTGGAGTGTAACCCCTCCCCTGACTAGCGGGGATACAGATACGCAGTATTTT.